This TCR beta chain was profiled in a study of T cell responses to AZD1222 COVID-19 vaccine. This table comes from immunoSEQ multiplex PCR, and its TCRdb copy is limited to in-frame clones, with some not included. The table shows under 85,000 clones, with about nine tenths occurring only once. The germline V gene encodes CDR1 SGHNT and CDR2 YENEEA. The CDR3 runs 15 residues. V was pared by 1 base and J by 8 bases, with 6 bases of the junction left unmatched. Whole-study findings and limits: Donors were largely white British and mainly female; clonal diversity was possibly underestimated. Seropositive AZD1222 recipients at baseline numbered only six or seven.

On this clone: Antigen: not known.

This sequence originates from an adult in good health. The rearrangement links TRBV11-3 to TRBJ1-4, with TRBD1 matching over 8 bases. The specimen was peripheral blood, collected on day 0 of AZD1222 vaccination. CDR3 residues: CASSLGTGRAEKLFF. The DNA for the CDR3 is TGTGCCAGCAGCTTAGGGACAGGGAGAGCGGAAAAACTGTTTTTT. Full variable domain (remainder filled in from reference TRBV11-3 and TRBJ1-4): EAGVVQSPRYKIIEKKQPVAFWCNPISGHNTLYWYLQNLGQGPELLIRYENEEAVDDSQLPKDRFSAERLKGVDSTLKIQPAELGDSAVYLCASSLGTGRAEKLFFGSGTQLSVL.